The 19 T cell receptor beta chains presented below share a single source sample, sequenced in a study of patients and donors after allogeneic stem cell transplantation. Via MiXCR, TCRdb re-called the RT-PCR reads, giving one row per CDR3 protein. The table records roughly 940,000 distinct CDR3 sequences, roughly 18% of them present only once. The specimen was blood, either unsorted or a sorted T cell fraction (not recorded which). The receptors were gathered from a human donor who was either an allogeneic HSCT recipient or a stem cell or donor lymphocyte infusion donor (not recorded which). It is not recorded whose cells these are; they may come from a transplant donor.

The chain has TRBV20-1 and TRBJ1-1; 8 nucleotides align to TRBD1. The CDR3 covers 16 residues. V trimming: 3 bases; J trimming: 1 base; junction bases outside the gene matches: 10. Germline V gene lookup returns CDR1 DFQATT and CDR2 SNEGSKA (reference sequence). CDR3 nucleotide sequence: TGCAGTGCTAGTCGCCCTAAGACAGGGGAGAACACTGAAGCTTTCTTT. This encodes CSASRPKTGENTEAFF.

This clonotype was seen ten or more times. J is TRBJ1-2 and V is TRBV12-3 or TRBV12-4; no firm D call. V was trimmed by 5 bases and J by 4 bases, leaving 17 bases between them. The CDR3 covers 15 residues. The CDR3 loop is CASSPSRSTIYGYTF. In nucleotides, the CDR3 is TGTGCCAGCAGTCCCAGCCGGTCCACGATCTATGGCTACACCTTC.

The V gene is TRBV7-2, the J gene TRBJ1-2, with no clear D. CDR1 SGHTA and CDR2 FQGNSA come from the germline V gene. The V and J ends lost 1 base and 6 bases respectively, with 15 bases between them. This CDR3 has 15 amino acids. CDR3 region: CASSLGQTPGHGYTF. The CDR3 DNA reads as TGTGCCAGCAGCTTAGGGCAAACGCCAGGTCATGGCTACACCTTC. Complete variable domain (other parts from reference TRBV7-2 and TRBJ1-2): GAGVSQSPSNKVTEKGKDVELRCDPISGHTALYWYRQSLGQGLEFLIYFQGNSAPDKSGLPSDRFSAERTGGSVSTLTIQRTQQEDSAVYLCASSLGQTPGHGYTFGSGTRLTVV.

This clonotype was counted between two and nine times. The chain uses TRBV7-9 and TRBJ1-1; 7 positions match TRBD1. With V trimmed by 6 bases and J by 1 base, 8 bases remained unmatched. Germline loops: CDR1 SEHNR, CDR2 FQNEAQ (reference sequence). This CDR3 is built from 15 residues. CDR3 DNA sequence: TGTGCCAGCAGTGTCAGGGGGTTGGGGAACACTGAAGCTTTCTTT. Protein sequence: CASSVRGLGNTEAFF.

There are a few counts of this clonotype. The genes are TRBV27 and TRBJ2-5; D may match TRBD1 or TRBD2 (6 bases each). Germline loops: CDR1 MNHEY, CDR2 SMNVEV (reference sequence). The V end was cut by 3 bases, the J end by 1 base, with 21 bases between. CDR3 length: 18 residues. Written as DNA, the CDR3 is TGTGCCAGCAGTTTCAGGAGGACTACAGGGCCTGTCCAAGAGACCCAGTACTTC. Translation gives CASSFRRTTGPVQETQYF.

This clonotype has ten or more counts. The chain uses TRBV12-3 or TRBV12-4 and TRBJ1-2, with unresolved D. This CDR3 is 15 amino acids long. V lost 6 bases and J lost 2, with 16 bases in between. Here the CDR3 reads CASSPFDAANYGYTF. The CDR3 DNA is TGTGCCAGCAGCCCGTTCGACGCCGCCAACTATGGCTACACCTTC.

The rearrangement uses TRBV12-3 or TRBV12-4 and TRBJ1-1; no reliable D call. Trimming shortened V by 1 base and J by 10 bases, and 10 bases separated the two germline ends. This CDR3 is built from 12 residues. The CDR3 bases are TGTGCCAGCAGTTTAGTCGGGGTGGCAGCTTTCTTT. Translated, it gives CASSLVGVAAFF.

This clonotype was picked up a small number of times. The J gene is TRBJ2-2, the V gene TRBV20-1, with TRBD1 matching 7 bases. The J segment lost 1 base and the V segment lost 5 bases, leaving 4 bases of the junction unmatched. Germline V gives CDR1 DFQATT, CDR2 SNEGSKA (reference sequence). The CDR3 extends over 14 amino acids. This CDR3 is CSASDRENTGELFF. In DNA, the CDR3 is TGCAGTGCTTCTGACAGGGAGAACACCGGGGAGCTGTTTTTT.

This clonotype showed up just a few times. The rearrangement links TRBV2 to TRBJ1-2; possible D gene TRBD1, 5 bases. CDR1 is SNHLY and CDR2 is FYNNEI in the germline V gene. This CDR3 contains 14 residues. Trimming left V 10 bases short and J 7 bases short, with 22 bases between. Written as DNA, the CDR3 is TGTGCCACCCTAAATCGGGGGGTCGGGCGTGGCTACACCTTC. This translates into CATLNRGVGRGYTF.

This clonotype was seen a handful of times. This chain links TRBV2 with TRBJ2-5; 9 bases are a match to TRBD1. Germline V CDR1 and CDR2: SNHLY, FYNNEI. V trimming: 10 bases; J trimming: 3 bases; junction bases outside the gene matches: 6. There are 13 residues in the CDR3. The CDR3 here is CATRTGEKETQYF. The CDR3 DNA sequence: TGTGCCACCAGGACAGGGGAGAAAGAGACCCAGTACTTC.

The chain couples TRBV15 to TRBJ1-3; D not certain. Trimming removed 1 base at V and 4 bases at J, with 17 bases between. The CDR3 runs to 17 residues. Germline V CDR1 and CDR2: LNHNV, YYDKDF (reference sequence). The CDR3 region is CATSRGGSLLSGNTIYF. The DNA for the CDR3 is TGTGCCACCAGCAGAGGAGGGAGCCTTTTGTCCGGAAACACCATATATTTT.

The chain links TRBV27 to TRBJ2-2, with 10 bases lining up with TRBD2. V shed 8 bases and J 8 bases; nucleotides not matched to a gene: 14. Germline V gene sequence: CDR1 MNHEY, CDR2 SMNVEV (reference sequence). The CDR3 is 16 amino acids. The CDR3 nucleotides read TGTGCCAGCTTTCCCGGACTAGCGGCCGAGAAGGGGGAGCTGTTTTTT. Protein product: CASFPGLAAEKGELFF.

This clonotype showed up just once. The CDR3 bases are TGTGCCAGCAGCCGCGGACAGGGGGCGCGAGAGACCCAGTACTTC. It yields the protein CASSRGQGARETQYF. This chain links TRBV27 with TRBJ2-5; the match to TRBD1 covers 11 bases. V lost 6 bases, J lost 4 bases, and 7 bases stayed unmatched. The CDR3 is made up of 15 amino acids. Per the germline V gene, CDR1 is MNHEY and CDR2 is SMNVEV (reference sequence).

This clonotype was seen only a few times. The chain carries TRBV7-2 and TRBJ1-1; no definite D call. CDR1 is SGHTA, CDR2 FQGNSA, per germline. The V end lost 5 bases, the J end lost 0 bases, and 16 bases lay between the germline ends. This CDR3 is 16 amino acids long. The CDR3 is CASSPGRERMNTEAFF. CDR3 nucleotides: TGTGCCAGCAGCCCCGGGAGGGAGCGAATGAACACTGAAGCTTTCTTT. Full variable domain (rest looked up from reference TRBV7-2 and TRBJ1-1): GAGVSQSPSNKVTEKGKDVELRCDPISGHTALYWYRQSLGQGLEFLIYFQGNSAPDKSGLPSDRFSAERTGGSVSTLTIQRTQQEDSAVYLCASSPGRERMNTEAFFGQGTRLTVV.

This clonotype was picked up a small number of times. The chain combines TRBV5-1 with TRBJ2-3, with 7 bases that match TRBD1. The CDR3 extends over 13 amino acids. The V segment lost 0 bases and the J segment 10 bases; nucleotides outside the gene matches: 5. Germline CDR1 SGHRS, CDR2 YFSETQ. DNA for the CDR3: TGCGCCAGCAGCTTGGAGGGACAGAAGGCGCAGTATTTT. Translation gives CASSLEGQKAQYF.

This clonotype has only a few counts. J is TRBJ1-1 and V is TRBV4-3; D is possibly TRBD1 (6 bases). The CDR3 contains 15 residues. Per germline, CDR1 LGHNA and CDR2 YSLEER. Trimming took off 1 base at V and 4 bases at J, with 13 bases between the two ends. The CDR3 nucleotides are TGCGCCAGCAGCCAAGGGGTGACAGGATCCACTGAAGCTTTCTTT. Its translation: CASSQGVTGSTEAFF.

For this clonotype: One end of the junction is discordant with germline, which a read error may explain. This chain joins TRBV7-2 and TRBJ2-1; 7 bases line up with TRBD2. The CDR3 length is 15 residues. Germline assignment: CDR1 SGHTA and CDR2 FQGNSA. The CDR3: CASTLIVGGGDEQFF. The CDR3 bases are TGTGCCAGCACCTTAATCGTCGGGGGAGGGGATGAGCAGTTCTTC.

This sequence joins TRBV2 and TRBJ1-3; weak D call: TRBD1 (6 bases). Germline-derived CDR1 and CDR2 are SNHLY and FYNNEI. CDR3 size: 15 residues. V lost 4 bases and J lost 2, with 12 bases in between. The CDR3, as DNA: TGTGCCAGCAGTGTCCCGGGGGCAGCTGGAAACACCATATATTTT. Its translation: CASSVPGAAGNTIYF.

This clonotype was recorded a few times. The chain employs TRBV2 and TRBJ2-1, with 8 nucleotides matching TRBD1. CDR1 is SNHLY and CDR2 is FYNNEI in the germline V gene. The CDR3 totals 18 residues. With V trimmed by 4 bases and J by 1 base, 12 bases remained unmatched. CDR3: CASSGTGGLGPSYNEQFF. CDR3 nucleotides: TGTGCCAGCAGTGGTACAGGGGGATTGGGACCTTCCTACAATGAGCAGTTCTTC.